The clone carrying this T cell receptor beta chain was seen a handful of times. Its matching antigen is unknown. This CDR3 has 15 residues. CDR1 and CDR2 (germline): MDHEN, SYDVKM. Trimming cost V 7 bases and J 0 bases; bases outside gene matches: 8. These data originate in a study of T-cell memory formation after mild COVID-19. Findings and limits, study-wide: CD4+ clones that contracted lay mainly in CM and EM; CD8+ ones lay in EMRA. Clones that shrank (day 15 to 85) were balanced CD4/CD8, whereas later expanders leaned CD4+. Among clones peaking at day 37 in the second wave, SARS-CoV-2 specificity remained unconfirmed.

TCR alpha and TCR beta cDNA libraries carrying sample barcodes and UMIs were produced by 5'RACE using constant-segment primers. TCRdb called the 5' RACE reads again in MiXCR, with one record for every CDR3 protein. The data contain a few hundred thousand distinct CDR3 sequences, 20% to 25% of them singletons. The source of this sequence is an adult woman who had mild COVID-19 (a few samples of this study predate the infection). Cell type and time point are not known. The chain carries TRBV28 and TRBJ2-7, with TRBD1 matching 8 bases. The sample taken for sequencing was PBMCs or a T cell subset sorted from them (not recorded which). The CDR3 DNA follows: TGTGCCAGCACCCCGCAAACAGGGGGCTCCTACGAGCAGTACTTC. This codes for CASTPQTGGSYEQYF.